The T cell receptor (beta chain) under discussion was sequenced for a study of PD-1 blockade in classical Hodgkin lymphoma. Study results and caveats: Patients newly diagnosed and complete responders had comparable baseline diversity. Relative to healthy donors, newly diagnosed patients reportedly had lower baseline TCR diversity, which was reported as lower still in relapsed/refractory patients. By cycle point C4D1, TCR diversity had risen significantly in CD4+ cells (but not CD8+ cells).

On this clone: The target antigen is unknown.

Assay used: immunoSEQ multiplex PCR; TCRdb lists only in-frame clones, some missing. Here the sample spans about 17,000 clones, about 65% being singletons. Noted time point: cycle 4 day 1 (C4D1), after more than five weeks of nivolumab. Every patient experienced relapse after autologous stem cell transplantation, and brentuximab vedotin exposure varied. Between the trimmed V and J ends, which lost 6 bases and 2 bases, there was a span of 10 bases. CDR1 and CDR2 from the germline V gene are MDHEN and SYDVKM. The CDR3 contains 13 residues. This receptor was obtained from a human donor with classical Hodgkin lymphoma. The chain joins TRBV28 to TRBJ1-1; D uncertain. Material: peripheral blood mononuclear cells (PBMCs), obtained before the fourth cycle of nivolumab. CDR3 nucleotides: TGTGCCAGCAGAGGACGGATTAACACTGAAGCTTTCTTT. Protein product: CASRGRINTEAFF.